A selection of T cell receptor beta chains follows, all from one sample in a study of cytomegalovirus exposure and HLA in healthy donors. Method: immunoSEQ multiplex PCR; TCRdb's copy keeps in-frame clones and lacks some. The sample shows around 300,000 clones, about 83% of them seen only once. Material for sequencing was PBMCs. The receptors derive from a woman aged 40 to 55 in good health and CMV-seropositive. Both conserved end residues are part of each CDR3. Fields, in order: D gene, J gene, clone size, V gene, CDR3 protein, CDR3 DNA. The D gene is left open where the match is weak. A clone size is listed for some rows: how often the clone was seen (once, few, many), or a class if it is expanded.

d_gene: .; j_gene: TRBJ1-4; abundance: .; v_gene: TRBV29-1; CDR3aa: CSVHLGRRGEKLFF; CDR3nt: TGCAGCGTTCATCTTGGCAGGCGGGGTGAAAAACTGTTTTTT
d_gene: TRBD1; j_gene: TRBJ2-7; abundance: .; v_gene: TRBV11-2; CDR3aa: CASSFETGVAYEQYF; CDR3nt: TGTGCCAGCAGCTTTGAGACAGGGGTTGCCTACGAGCAGTACTTC
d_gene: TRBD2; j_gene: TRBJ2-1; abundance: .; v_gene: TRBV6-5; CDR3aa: CASSLGGGTSWEQFF; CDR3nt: TGTGCCAGCAGCCTAGGGGGGGGGACTAGCTGGGAGCAGTTCTTC
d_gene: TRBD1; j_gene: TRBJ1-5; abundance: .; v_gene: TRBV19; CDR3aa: CASTLTGVHQPQHF; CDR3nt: TGTGCCAGTACCCTTACAGGGGTCCATCAGCCCCAGCATTTT
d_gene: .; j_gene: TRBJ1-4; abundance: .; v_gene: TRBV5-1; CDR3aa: CASSSLLGGVNEKLFF; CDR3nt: TGCGCCAGCAGCTCCCTGTTAGGCGGAGTTAATGAAAAACTGTTTTTT
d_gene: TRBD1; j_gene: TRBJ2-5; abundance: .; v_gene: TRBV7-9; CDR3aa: CASSSRQGATETQYF; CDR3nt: TGTGCCAGCAGCTCAAGACAGGGGGCCACAGAGACCCAGTACTTC
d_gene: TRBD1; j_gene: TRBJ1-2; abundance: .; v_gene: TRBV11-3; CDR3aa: CASSRDRGGYTF; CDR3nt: TGTGCCAGCAGCCGGGACAGGGGCGGCTACACCTTC
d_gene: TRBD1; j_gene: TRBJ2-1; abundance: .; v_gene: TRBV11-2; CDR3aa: CASSLEYRGTYNEQFF; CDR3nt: TGTGCCAGCAGCTTAGAATACAGGGGCACCTACAATGAGCAGTTCTTC
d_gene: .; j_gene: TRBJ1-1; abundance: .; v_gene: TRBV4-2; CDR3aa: CASSQVTGSTTEAFF; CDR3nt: TGTGCCAGCAGCCAGGTCACAGGCTCTACCACTGAAGCTTTCTTT
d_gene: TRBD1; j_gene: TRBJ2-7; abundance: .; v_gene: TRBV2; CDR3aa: CASSTFRDSYEQYF; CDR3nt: TGTGCCAGCAGTACCTTCCGGGACAGCTACGAGCAGTACTTC
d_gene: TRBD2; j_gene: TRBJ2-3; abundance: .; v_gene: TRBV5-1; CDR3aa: CASSLSTSGRGDTQYF; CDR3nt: TGCGCCAGCAGCTTGTCGACTAGCGGGAGAGGAGATACGCAGTATTTT
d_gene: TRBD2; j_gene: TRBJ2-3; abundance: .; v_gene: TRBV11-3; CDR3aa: CASSLRAASGKVWDTDTQYF; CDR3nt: TGTGCCAGCAGCTTAAGGGCAGCTAGCGGGAAGGTTTGGGACACAGATACGCAGTATTTT
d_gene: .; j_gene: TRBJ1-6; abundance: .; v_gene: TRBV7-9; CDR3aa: CASSLVEWSSYNSPLHF; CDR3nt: TGTGCCAGCAGCTTAGTCGAGTGGAGCTCCTATAATTCACCCCTCCACTTT
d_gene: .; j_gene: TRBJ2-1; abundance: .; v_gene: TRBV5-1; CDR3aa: CASSLSGSSYNEQFF; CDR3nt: TGCGCCAGCAGCTTGTCGGGGAGCTCCTACAATGAGCAGTTCTTC
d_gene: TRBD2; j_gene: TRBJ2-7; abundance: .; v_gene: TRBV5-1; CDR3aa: CASSSGTSVSYEQYF; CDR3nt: TGCGCCAGCAGTTCCGGGACTAGCGTGTCCTACGAGCAGTACTTC
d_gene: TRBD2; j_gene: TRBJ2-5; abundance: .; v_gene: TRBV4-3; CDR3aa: CASSQSTSGRGGETQYF; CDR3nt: TGCGCCAGCAGCCAATCAACTAGCGGGAGGGGGGGGGAGACCCAGTACTTC
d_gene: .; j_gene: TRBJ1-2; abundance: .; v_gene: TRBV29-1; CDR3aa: CSVKDTGSWNYGYTF; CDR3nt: TGCAGCGTTAAAGACACAGGGAGTTGGAACTATGGCTACACCTTC
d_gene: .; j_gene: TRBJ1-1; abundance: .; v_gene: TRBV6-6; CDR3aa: CASSPRTVNTEAFF; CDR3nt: TGTGCCAGCAGTCCACGGACTGTGAACACTGAAGCTTTCTTT
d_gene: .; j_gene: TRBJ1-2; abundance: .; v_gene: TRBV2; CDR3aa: CASSETGSGYGYTF; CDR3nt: TGTGCCAGCAGTGAAACGGGTAGTGGCTATGGCTACACCTTC
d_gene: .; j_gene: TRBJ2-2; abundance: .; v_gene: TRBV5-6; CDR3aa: CASSLLETLNTGELFF; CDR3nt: TGTGCCAGCAGCTTGCTTGAAACCCTAAACACCGGGGAGCTGTTTTTT
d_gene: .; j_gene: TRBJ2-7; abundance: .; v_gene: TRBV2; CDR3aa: CASSGGTASSYEQYF; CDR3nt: TGTGCCAGCAGTGGCGGGACAGCTAGCTCCTACGAGCAGTACTTC
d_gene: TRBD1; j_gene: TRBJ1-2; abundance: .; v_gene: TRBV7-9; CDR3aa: CASSPTDRAPYGYTF; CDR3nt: TGTGCCAGCAGCCCGACCGACAGGGCCCCTTATGGCTACACCTTC
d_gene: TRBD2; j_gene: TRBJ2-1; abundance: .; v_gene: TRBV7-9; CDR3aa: CASSPSGGTTNEQFF; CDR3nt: TGTGCCAGCAGCCCTTCGGGGGGGACAACCAATGAGCAGTTCTTC
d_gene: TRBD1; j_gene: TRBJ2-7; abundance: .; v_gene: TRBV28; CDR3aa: CASSALSRDRAEQYF; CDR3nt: TGTGCCAGCAGTGCCCTTTCCCGGGACAGGGCCGAGCAGTACTTC
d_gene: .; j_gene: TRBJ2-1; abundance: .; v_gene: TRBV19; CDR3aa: CASSPGDSSYNEQFF; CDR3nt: TGTGCCAGTAGCCCGGGGGACAGCTCCTACAATGAGCAGTTCTTC
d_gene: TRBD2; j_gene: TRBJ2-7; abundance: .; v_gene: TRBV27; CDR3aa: CASGRTSGSSYEQYF; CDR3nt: TGTGCCAGCGGCCGGACTAGCGGGAGTTCCTACGAGCAGTACTTC
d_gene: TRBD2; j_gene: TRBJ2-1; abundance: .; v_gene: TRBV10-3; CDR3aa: CAASPSRGLANNEQFF; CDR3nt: TGTGCCGCCTCCCCATCCCGGGGACTAGCGAACAATGAGCAGTTCTTC
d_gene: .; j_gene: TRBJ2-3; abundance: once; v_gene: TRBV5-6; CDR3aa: CASSLGGLTATDTQYF; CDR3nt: TGTGCCAGCAGCTTGGGGGGACTGACTGCCACAGATACGCAGTATTTT
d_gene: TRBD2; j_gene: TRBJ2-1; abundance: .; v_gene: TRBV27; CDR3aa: CASRRLAGVDEQFF; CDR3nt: TGTGCCAGCAGGCGACTAGCGGGAGTGGATGAGCAGTTCTTC
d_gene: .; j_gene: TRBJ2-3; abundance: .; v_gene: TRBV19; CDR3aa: CATGRGSTDTQYF; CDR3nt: TGTGCCACGGGAAGGGGGAGCACAGATACGCAGTATTTT
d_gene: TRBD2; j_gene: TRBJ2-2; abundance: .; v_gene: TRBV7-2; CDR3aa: CASSASGRGYTGELFF; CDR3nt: TGTGCCAGCAGTGCGAGCGGGAGGGGGTACACCGGGGAGCTGTTTTTT
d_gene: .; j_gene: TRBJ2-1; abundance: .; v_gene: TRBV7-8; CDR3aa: CASSLFAVSSYNEQFF; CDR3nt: TGTGCCAGCAGCTTATTTGCGGTCAGCTCCTACAATGAGCAGTTCTTC
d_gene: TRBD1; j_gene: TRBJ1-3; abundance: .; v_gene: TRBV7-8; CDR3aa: CASSPRRDSSGNTIYF; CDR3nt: TGTGCCAGCAGCCCGCGCCGGGACAGCTCTGGAAACACCATATATTTT
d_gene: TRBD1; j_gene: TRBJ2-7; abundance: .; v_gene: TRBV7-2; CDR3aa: CASSRSDRVVYEQYF; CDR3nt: TGTGCCAGCAGCCGGTCGGACAGGGTAGTCTACGAGCAGTACTTC
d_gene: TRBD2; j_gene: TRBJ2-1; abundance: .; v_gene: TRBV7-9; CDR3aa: CASSFLLAEGLNEQFF; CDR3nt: TGTGCCAGCAGCTTTTTACTAGCGGAAGGACTCAATGAGCAGTTCTTC
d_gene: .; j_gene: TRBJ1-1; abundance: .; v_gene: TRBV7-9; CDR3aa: CSSSLAEEAFF; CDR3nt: TGTTCCAGCAGCTTGGCGGAGGAAGCTTTCTTT
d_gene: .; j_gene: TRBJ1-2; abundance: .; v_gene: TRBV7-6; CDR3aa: CASSLGGAPGGYTF; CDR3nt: TGTGCCAGCAGCTTAGGGGGCGCCCCGGGTGGCTACACCTTC
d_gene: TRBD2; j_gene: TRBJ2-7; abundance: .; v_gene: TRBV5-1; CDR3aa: CASSFLPAGPPQPYEQYF; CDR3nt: TGCGCCAGCAGCTTCTTACCAGCGGGGCCCCCTCAACCCTACGAGCAGTACTTC
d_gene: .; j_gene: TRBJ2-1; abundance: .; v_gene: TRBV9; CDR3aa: CASSTDTSYNEQFF; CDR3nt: TGTGCCAGCAGCACCGACACCTCCTACAATGAGCAGTTCTTC
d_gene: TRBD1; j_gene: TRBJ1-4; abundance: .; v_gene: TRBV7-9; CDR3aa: CASRPTGGDEKLFF; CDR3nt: TGTGCCAGCAGGCCTACAGGGGGGGATGAAAAACTGTTTTTT